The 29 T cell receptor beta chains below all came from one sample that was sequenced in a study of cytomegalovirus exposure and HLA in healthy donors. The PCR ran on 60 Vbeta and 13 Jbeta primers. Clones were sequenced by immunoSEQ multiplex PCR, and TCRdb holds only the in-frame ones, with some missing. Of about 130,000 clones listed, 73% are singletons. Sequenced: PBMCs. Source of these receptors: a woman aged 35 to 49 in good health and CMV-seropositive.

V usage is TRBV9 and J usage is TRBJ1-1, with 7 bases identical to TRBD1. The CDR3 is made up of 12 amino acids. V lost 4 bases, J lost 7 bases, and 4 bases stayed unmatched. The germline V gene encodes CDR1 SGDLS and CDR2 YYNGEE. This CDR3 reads CASSPYRGEAFF. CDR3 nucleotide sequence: TGTGCCAGCAGCCCCTACAGGGGTGAAGCTTTCTTT. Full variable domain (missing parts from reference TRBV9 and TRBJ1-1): DSGVTQTPKHLITATGQRVTLRCSPRSGDLSVYWYQQSLDQGLQFLIQYYNGEERAKGNILERFSAQQFPDLHSELNLSSLELGDSALYFCASSPYRGEAFFGQGTRLTVV.

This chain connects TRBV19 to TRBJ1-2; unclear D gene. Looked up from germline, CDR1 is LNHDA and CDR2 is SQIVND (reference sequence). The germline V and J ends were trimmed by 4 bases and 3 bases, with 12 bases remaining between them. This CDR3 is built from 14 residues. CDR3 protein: CASSTPAADYGYTF. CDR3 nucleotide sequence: TGTGCCAGTAGTACCCCGGCGGCGGACTATGGCTACACCTTC.

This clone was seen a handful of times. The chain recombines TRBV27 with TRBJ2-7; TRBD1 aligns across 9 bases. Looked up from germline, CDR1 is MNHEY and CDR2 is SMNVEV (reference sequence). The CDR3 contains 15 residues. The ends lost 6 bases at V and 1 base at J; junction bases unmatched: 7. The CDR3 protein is CASSLKTGGSYEQYF. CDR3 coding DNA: TGTGCCAGCAGCCTCAAGACAGGGGGATCCTACGAGCAGTACTTC.

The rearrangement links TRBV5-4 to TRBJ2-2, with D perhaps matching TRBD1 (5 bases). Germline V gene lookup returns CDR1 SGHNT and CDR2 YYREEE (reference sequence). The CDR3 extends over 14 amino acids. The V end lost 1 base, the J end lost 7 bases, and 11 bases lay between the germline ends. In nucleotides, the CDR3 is TGTGCCAGCAGCTTGCAGGGTTTAGGCGGGGAGCTGTTTTTT. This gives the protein CASSLQGLGGELFF.

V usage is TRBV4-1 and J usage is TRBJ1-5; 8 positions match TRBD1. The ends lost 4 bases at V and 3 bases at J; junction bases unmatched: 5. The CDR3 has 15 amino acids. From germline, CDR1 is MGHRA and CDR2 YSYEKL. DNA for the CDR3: TGCGCCAGCAGCCTGAGGACAGGGCACAATCAGCCCCAGCATTTT. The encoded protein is CASSLRTGHNQPQHF.

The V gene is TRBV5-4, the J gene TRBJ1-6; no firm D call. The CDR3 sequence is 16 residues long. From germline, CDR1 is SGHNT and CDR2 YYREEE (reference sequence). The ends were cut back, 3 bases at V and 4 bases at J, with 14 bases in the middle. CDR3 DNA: TGTGCCAGCAGCTATCAGGTGACCCTTTATAATTCACCCCTCCACTTT. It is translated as CASSYQVTLYNSPLHF.

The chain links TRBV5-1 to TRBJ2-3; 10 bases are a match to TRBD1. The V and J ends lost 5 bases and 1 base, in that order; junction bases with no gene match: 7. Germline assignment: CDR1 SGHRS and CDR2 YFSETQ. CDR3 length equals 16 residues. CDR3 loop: CASRRQGATGTDTQYF. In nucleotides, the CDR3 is TGCGCCAGCAGGAGACAGGGGGCGACTGGCACAGATACGCAGTATTTT. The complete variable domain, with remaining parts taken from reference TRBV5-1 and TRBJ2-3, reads KAGVTQTPRYLIKTRGQQVTLSCSPISGHRSVSWYQQTPGQGLQFLFEYFSETQRNKGNFPGRFSGRQFSNSRSEMNVSTLELGDSALYLCASRRQGATGTDTQYFGPGTRLTVL.

CDR3 sequence: CASSLAQGQGNYGYTF. CDR3 sequence (DNA): TGTGCCAGCAGCTTAGCACAAGGACAGGGGAACTATGGCTACACCTTC. The chain has TRBV7-9 and TRBJ1-2; 9 bases fit TRBD1. Germline V gene lookup returns CDR1 SEHNR and CDR2 FQNEAQ (reference sequence). The CDR3 covers 16 residues. V gave up 0 bases and J gave up 2 bases; unmatched junction bases: 4. Supplemented by reference TRBV7-9 and TRBJ1-2, the full variable domain reads DTGVSQNPRHKITKRGQNVTFRCDPISEHNRLYWYRQTLGQGPEFLTYFQNEAQLEKSRLLSDRFSAERPKGSFSTLEIQRTEQGDSAMYLCASSLAQGQGNYGYTFGSGTRLTVV.

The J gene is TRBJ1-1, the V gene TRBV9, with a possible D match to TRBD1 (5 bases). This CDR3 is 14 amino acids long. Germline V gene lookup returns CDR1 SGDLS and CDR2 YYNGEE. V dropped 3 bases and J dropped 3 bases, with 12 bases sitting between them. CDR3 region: CASSGKGVDTEAFF. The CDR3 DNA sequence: TGTGCCAGCAGCGGAAAAGGGGTGGACACTGAAGCTTTCTTT.

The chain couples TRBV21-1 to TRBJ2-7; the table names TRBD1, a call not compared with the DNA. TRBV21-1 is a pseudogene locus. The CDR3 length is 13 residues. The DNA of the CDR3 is TGTGCCAGCAGCAAGGGCGGCCAGGGCAAGCAGTACTTC. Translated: CASSKGGQGKQYF.

The CDR3 reads CASSTPGQGDSPLHF. In DNA, the CDR3 is TGTGCCAGTAGTACCCCGGGACAGGGGGATTCACCCCTCCACTTT. The chain recombines TRBV28 with TRBJ1-6, with 11 bases fitting TRBD1. CDR1 and CDR2 (germline): MDHEN, SYDVKM. This CDR3 region has 15 residues. V lost 9 bases and J lost 8; bases outside the gene matches: 9.

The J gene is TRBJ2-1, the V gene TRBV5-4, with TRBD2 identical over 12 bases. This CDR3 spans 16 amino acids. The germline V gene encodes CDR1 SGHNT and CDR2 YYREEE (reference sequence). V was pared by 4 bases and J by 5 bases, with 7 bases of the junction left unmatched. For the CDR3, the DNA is TGTGCCAGCAGCCTACAACTAGCGGGAGGCAACAATGAGCAGTTCTTC. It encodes CASSLQLAGGNNEQFF.

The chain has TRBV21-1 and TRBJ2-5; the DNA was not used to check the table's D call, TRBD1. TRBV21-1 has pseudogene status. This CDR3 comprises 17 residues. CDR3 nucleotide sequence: TGTGCCAGCAGCAAGCTGGGGACAGGCCTTTCCCAAGAGACCCAGTACTTC. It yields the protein CASSKLGTGLSQETQYF.

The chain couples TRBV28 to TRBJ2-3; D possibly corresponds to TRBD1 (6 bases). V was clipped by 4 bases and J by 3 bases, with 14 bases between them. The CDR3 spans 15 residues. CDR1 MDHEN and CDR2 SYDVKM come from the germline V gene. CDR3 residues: CASSSGQPGTDTQYF. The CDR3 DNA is TGTGCCAGCAGTTCGGGACAACCTGGGACAGATACGCAGTATTTT.

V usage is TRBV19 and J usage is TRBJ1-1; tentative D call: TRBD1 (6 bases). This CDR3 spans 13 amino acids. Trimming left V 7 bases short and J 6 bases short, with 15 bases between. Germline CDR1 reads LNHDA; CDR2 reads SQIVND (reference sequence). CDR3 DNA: TGTGCCAGTACCCACGACAGGTCCGCTGAAGCTTTCTTT. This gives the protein CASTHDRSAEAFF.

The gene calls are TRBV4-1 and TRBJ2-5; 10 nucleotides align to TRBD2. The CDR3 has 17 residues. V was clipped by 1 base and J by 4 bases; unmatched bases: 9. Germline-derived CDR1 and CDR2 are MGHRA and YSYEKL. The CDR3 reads CASSQGNSGGAGETQYF. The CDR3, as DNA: TGCGCCAGCAGCCAAGGGAACAGCGGGGGGGCTGGAGAGACCCAGTACTTC.

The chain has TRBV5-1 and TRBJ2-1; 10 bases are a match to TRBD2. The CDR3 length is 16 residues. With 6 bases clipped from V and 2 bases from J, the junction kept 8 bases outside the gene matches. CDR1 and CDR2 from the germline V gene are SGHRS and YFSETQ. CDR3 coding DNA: TGCGCCAGCATGCAAACAGCGGGAGGGCCCTACAATGAGCAGTTCTTC. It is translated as CASMQTAGGPYNEQFF.

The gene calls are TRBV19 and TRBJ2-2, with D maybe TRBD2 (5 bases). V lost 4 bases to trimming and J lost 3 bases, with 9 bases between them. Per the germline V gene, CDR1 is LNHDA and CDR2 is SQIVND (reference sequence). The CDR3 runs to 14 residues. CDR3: CASSTQLDTGELFF. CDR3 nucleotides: TGTGCCAGTAGTACCCAACTAGACACCGGGGAGCTGTTTTTT.

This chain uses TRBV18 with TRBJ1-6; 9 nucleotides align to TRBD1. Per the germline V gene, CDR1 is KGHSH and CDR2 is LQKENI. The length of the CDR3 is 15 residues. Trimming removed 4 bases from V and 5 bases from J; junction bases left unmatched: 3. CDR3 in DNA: TGTGCCAGCTCACTTGGGACAGGGAATAATTCACCCCTCCACTTT. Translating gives CASSLGTGNNSPLHF.

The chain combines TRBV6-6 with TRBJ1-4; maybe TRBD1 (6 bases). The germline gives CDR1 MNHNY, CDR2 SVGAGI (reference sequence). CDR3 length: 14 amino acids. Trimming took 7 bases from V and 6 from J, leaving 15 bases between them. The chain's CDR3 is CASIDRMTHEKLFF. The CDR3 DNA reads TGTGCCAGCATCGACAGGATGACCCATGAAAAACTGTTTTTT.

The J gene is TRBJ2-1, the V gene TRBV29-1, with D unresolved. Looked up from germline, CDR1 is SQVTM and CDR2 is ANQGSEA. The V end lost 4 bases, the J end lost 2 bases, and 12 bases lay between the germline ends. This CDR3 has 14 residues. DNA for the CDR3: TGCAGCGTTGGGGCACACAGTACCTACAATGAGCAGTTCTTC. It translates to CSVGAHSTYNEQFF.

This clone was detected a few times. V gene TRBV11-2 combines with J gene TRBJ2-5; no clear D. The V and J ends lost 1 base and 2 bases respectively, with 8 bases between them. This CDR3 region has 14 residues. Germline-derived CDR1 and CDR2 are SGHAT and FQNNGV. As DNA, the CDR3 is TGTGCCAGCAGCTTAGCCGGGTATCAAGAGACCCAGTACTTC. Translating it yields CASSLAGYQETQYF.

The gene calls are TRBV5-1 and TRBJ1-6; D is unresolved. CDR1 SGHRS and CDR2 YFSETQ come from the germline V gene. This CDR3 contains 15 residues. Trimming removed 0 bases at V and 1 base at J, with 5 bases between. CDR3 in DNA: TGCGCCAGCAGCTTGGCCACTTCCTATAATTCACCCCTCCACTTT. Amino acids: CASSLATSYNSPLHF.

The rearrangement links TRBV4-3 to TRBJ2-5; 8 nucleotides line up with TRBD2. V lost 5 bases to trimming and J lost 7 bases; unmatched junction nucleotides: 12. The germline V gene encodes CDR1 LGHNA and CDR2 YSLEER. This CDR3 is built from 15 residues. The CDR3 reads CASSGLAGLCGTQYF. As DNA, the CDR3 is TGCGCCAGCAGCGGCCTAGCGGGCTTATGTGGGACCCAGTACTTC.

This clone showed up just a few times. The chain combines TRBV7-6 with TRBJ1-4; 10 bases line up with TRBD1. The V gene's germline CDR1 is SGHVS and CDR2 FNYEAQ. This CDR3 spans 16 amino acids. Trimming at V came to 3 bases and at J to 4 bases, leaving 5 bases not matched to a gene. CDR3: CASSLDRGDYNEKLFF. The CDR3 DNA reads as TGTGCCAGCAGCTTGGACAGGGGGGATTATAATGAAAAACTGTTTTTT.

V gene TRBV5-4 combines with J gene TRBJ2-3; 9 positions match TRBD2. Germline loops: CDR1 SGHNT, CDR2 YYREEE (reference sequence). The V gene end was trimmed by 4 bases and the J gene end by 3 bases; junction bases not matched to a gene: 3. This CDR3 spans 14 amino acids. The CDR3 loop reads CASSAGGPTDTQYF. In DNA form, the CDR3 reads TGTGCCAGCAGCGCGGGGGGGCCAACAGATACGCAGTATTTT.

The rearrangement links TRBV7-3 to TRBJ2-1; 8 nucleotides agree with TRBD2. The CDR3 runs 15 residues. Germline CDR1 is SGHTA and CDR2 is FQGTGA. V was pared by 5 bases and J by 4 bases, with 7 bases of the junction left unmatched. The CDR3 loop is CASSPTSGGYNEQFF. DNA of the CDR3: TGTGCCAGCAGCCCCACATCGGGAGGGTACAATGAGCAGTTCTTC.

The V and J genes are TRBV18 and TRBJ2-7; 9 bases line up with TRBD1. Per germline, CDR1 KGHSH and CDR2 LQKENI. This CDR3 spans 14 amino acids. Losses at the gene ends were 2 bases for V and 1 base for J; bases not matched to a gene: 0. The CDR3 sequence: CASSPGTGSYEQYF. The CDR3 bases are TGTGCCAGCTCACCAGGGACAGGGTCCTACGAGCAGTACTTC.

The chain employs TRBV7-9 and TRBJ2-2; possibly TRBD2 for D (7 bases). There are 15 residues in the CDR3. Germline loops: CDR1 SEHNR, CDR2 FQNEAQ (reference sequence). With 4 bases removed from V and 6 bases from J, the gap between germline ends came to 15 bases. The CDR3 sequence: CASSSHWGGPGELFF. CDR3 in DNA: TGTGCCAGCAGCTCCCATTGGGGGGGCCCCGGGGAGCTGTTTTTT.